The clone carrying this T cell receptor beta chain was found a few times. The data belong to a study of blood T cell repertoires in COVID-19. Overall study: The United States, Italy and Spain were the sources of the acute and convalescent COVID-19 samples.

The V gene end was trimmed by 6 bases and the J gene end by 4 bases; junction bases not matched to a gene: 8. The CDR3 runs to 14 residues. Germline values: CDR1 MDHEN, CDR2 SYDVKM. Clones were read by immunoSEQ multiplex PCR, and TCRdb kept only the in-frame ones, dropping some. The sample holds around 380,000 clones, roughly four fifths seen once. The TCR comes from a human donor with acute or convalescent COVID-19. The donor label of this sample is uncertain. Sequenced sample: peripheral blood. V is TRBV28 and J is TRBJ1-2, with 7 bases aligning to TRBD1. Here the CDR3 reads CASRDPRDSYGYTF. In DNA, the CDR3 is TGTGCCAGCAGAGATCCCCGGGACAGCTATGGCTACACCTTC.